This T cell receptor (beta chain) was profiled in a study of blood T cell repertoires in COVID-19. Study details: Samples taken during acute and convalescent COVID-19 were collected in the United States, Italy and Spain. T cells, B-cell-depleted T cells, or PBMCs provided the cDNA or gDNA that served as material.

In the original processing: Amplification of reference gene primers provided the estimated nucleated cell counts. Profiled with immunoSEQ multiplex PCR; TCRdb holds only in-frame clones, not every one. The D gene and trimming were derived from the DNA, and the V and J assignments and clone size from that table. The sample shows about 83,000 clones, approximately 90% of them seen only once. The germline CDR1 and CDR2 sequences are SGHRS and YFSETQ. After removal of 7 bases from V and 2 bases from J, the junction contained 9 bases not matched to a gene. The CDR3 runs to 15 residues. The receptor's source is a woman aged 45-65 years with active or convalescent COVID-19. The chain carries TRBV5-1 and TRBJ2-1, with 7 bases lining up with TRBD1. The sequencing sample was made of peripheral blood. The CDR3 nucleotides are TGCGCCAGCTCAAACAGGGGATTAACCTACAATGAGCAGTTCTTC. This encodes CASSNRGLTYNEQFF.